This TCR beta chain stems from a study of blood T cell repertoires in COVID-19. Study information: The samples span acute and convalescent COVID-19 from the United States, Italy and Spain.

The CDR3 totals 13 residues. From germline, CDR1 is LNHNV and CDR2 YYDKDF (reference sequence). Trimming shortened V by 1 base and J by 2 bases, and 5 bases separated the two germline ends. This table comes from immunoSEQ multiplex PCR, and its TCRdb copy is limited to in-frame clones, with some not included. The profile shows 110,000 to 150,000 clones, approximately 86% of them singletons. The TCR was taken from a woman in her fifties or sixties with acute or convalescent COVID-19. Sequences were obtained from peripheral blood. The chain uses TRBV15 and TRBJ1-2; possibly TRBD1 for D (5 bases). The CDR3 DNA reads TGTGCCACCAGCAGAGGGGGCAACTATGGCTACACCTTC. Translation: CATSRGGNYGYTF.